Below, one T cell receptor (beta chain) is given with its context. Its antigen is not known. This donor has no recorded CMV serostatus. The data derive from a study of cytomegalovirus exposure and HLA in healthy donors. Whole-study findings and limits: According to the study, 160 or so TCR beta chains were cytomegalovirus-associated. A later analysis linked a missense DCLRE1C variant to TCR beta V- and J-gene trimming. Later analysis found that TCR beta chains associated with HLA were more clonally expanded than other, equally common chains.

This CDR3 is 13 amino acids long. V lost 6 bases to trimming and J lost 7 bases, with 18 bases between them. Germline CDR1 is SQVTM and CDR2 is ANQGSEA. The study ran its PCR with 60 Vbeta and 13 Jbeta primers. The data were produced by immunoSEQ multiplex PCR, yet TCRdb's version contains in-frame clones alone and is incomplete. The top ten clones hold about 2.5% of a sample with some 150,000 clones, under 80% of them seen once. The specimen sequenced was PBMCs. The chain combines TRBV29-1 with TRBJ2-5; a possible D gene is TRBD1 (6 bases). The receptor's source is a human donor in good health. The CDR3: CSVDTGLVGTQYF. The CDR3 region has the DNA TGCAGCGTCGATACAGGGTTAGTGGGGACCCAGTACTTC.